Each of the 30 T cell receptor beta chains below was sequenced from the same sample in a study of shared clonotypes between healthy human individuals. TCRdb keeps only in-frame clones here, not all; method: immunoSEQ multiplex PCR. The table shows about 2.5 million clones, with about nine tenths occurring only once. The sequenced material came from naive CD4+ T cells from PBMCs. The subset was: CD45RA+ positively selected. These receptor sequences come from a man aged 18 to 30 in good health. Some clones in this sample may be carry-over from other donors' samples.

The chain is built from TRBV6-1 and TRBJ1-3, with 7 bases matching TRBD1. V dropped 2 bases and J dropped 7; count of bases not matched to a gene: 2. The CDR3 totals 13 residues. Germline lookup yields CDR1 MNHNS and CDR2 SASEGT. CDR3 DNA: TGTGCCAGCAGTGAAACAGGGGCCAACACCATATATTTT. Protein sequence: CASSETGANTIYF.

This rearrangement joins TRBV4-1 to TRBJ2-7; D may be TRBD2 (6 bases). The CDR3 sequence is 14 residues long. V gave up 1 base and J gave up 3 bases, with 10 bases separating them. The germline V gene has CDR1 MGHRA and CDR2 YSYEKL. CDR3 amino acids: CASSQGGTLYEQYF. In DNA form, the CDR3 reads TGCGCCAGCAGCCAAGGCGGGACCCTCTACGAGCAGTACTTC.

The rearrangement joins TRBV5-6 to TRBJ2-2; the match to TRBD1 covers 9 bases. Germline CDR1 SGHDT, CDR2 YYEEEE. This CDR3 has 17 residues. The V and J ends lost 1 base and 1 base, in that order; junction bases with no gene match: 5. Here the CDR3 DNA reads TGTGCCAGCAGCTTGACAGGGGGCGGCAAGAACACCGGGGAGCTGTTTTTT. Protein sequence: CASSLTGGGKNTGELFF.

This chain joins TRBV7-9 and TRBJ2-5; no reliable D call. V was trimmed by 1 base and J by 2 bases, leaving 8 bases between them. CDR1 is SEHNR and CDR2 is FQNEAQ in the germline V gene (reference sequence). The CDR3 spans 14 residues. The CDR3, as DNA: TGTGCCAGCAGCTTAGATGTGCGGCAAGAGACCCAGTACTTC. Protein sequence: CASSLDVRQETQYF.

V usage is TRBV2 and J usage is TRBJ2-2; either TRBD1 or TRBD2 may supply D (5 bases each). Germline CDR1 reads SNHLY; CDR2 reads FYNNEI. Trimming cost V 4 bases and J 7 bases, with 10 bases left between them. The CDR3 is 13 amino acids. This CDR3 is CASSAGTGGELFF. CDR3 in DNA: TGTGCCAGCAGTGCCGGGACGGGCGGGGAGCTGTTTTTT.

The genes are TRBV5-4 and TRBJ2-3; 7 nucleotides align to TRBD2. The CDR3 has 16 residues. After removal of 2 bases from V and 3 bases from J, the junction contained 9 bases not matched to a gene. Looked up from germline, CDR1 is SGHNT and CDR2 is YYREEE (reference sequence). The CDR3 DNA sequence: TGTGCCAGCAGCTTAGCAGCGGGGACGGGGACAGATACGCAGTATTTT. Residues: CASSLAAGTGTDTQYF.

This clone was detected only a few times. This chain connects TRBV15 to TRBJ1-1; 9 bases match TRBD1. Per the germline V gene, CDR1 is LNHNV and CDR2 is YYDKDF (reference sequence). Trimming cost V 0 bases and J 3 bases; bases outside gene matches: 8. CDR3 size: 17 residues. CDR3 DNA sequence: TGTGCCACCAGCAGAGATCGGGACAGGGACCCGGACACTGAAGCTTTCTTT. Translating it yields CATSRDRDRDPDTEAFF.

The chain recombines TRBV7-9 with TRBJ2-1; 10 bases align to TRBD2. Germline CDR1 is SEHNR and CDR2 is FQNEAQ (reference sequence). The CDR3 spans 17 residues. J lost 4 bases, V lost 2 bases, and 8 bases had no gene match. CDR3 nucleotides: TGTGCCAGCAGCTTAACCGTAAGCGGGAGGGGATACAATGAGCAGTTCTTC. Translating gives CASSLTVSGRGYNEQFF.

This sequence joins TRBV5-1 and TRBJ2-7, with TRBD2 matching 10 bases. The CDR3 is 14 residues long. V shed 1 base and J 5 bases; nucleotides not matched to a gene: 3. Germline V gene sequence: CDR1 SGHRS, CDR2 YFSETQ. The CDR3 DNA reads TGCGCCAGCAGCTTGTCAACTAGCGGGGACGAGCAGTACTTC. Translation: CASSLSTSGDEQYF.

The chain combines TRBV15 with TRBJ2-3; no definite D call. The CDR3 sequence is 13 residues long. Germline V gene data show CDR1 as LNHNV and CDR2 as YYDKDF (reference sequence). Trimming took 7 bases from V and 1 from J, leaving 9 bases between them. CDR3 nucleotides: TGTGCCACCATAAAGCGAGGCACAGATACGCAGTATTTT. Its translation: CATIKRGTDTQYF. The full variable domain, with the rest looked up from reference TRBV15 and TRBJ2-3, is DAMVIQNPRYQVTQFGKPVTLSCSQTLNHNVMYWYQQKSSQAPKLLFHYYDKDFNNEADTPDNFQSRRPNTSFCFLDIRSPGLGDTAMYLCATIKRGTDTQYFGPGTRLTVL.

A single count supports this clone. J is TRBJ2-1 and V is TRBV2; 12 bases agree with TRBD2. V was pared by 7 bases and J by 3 bases, with 1 base of the junction left unmatched. From germline, CDR1 is SNHLY and CDR2 FYNNEI. The CDR3 runs 14 residues. In DNA form, the CDR3 reads TGTGCCAGCATACTAGCGGGAGGCTACAATGAGCAGTTCTTC. Translated, it gives CASILAGGYNEQFF. Looking up the rest from reference TRBV2 and TRBJ2-1 gives the full variable domain: EPEVTQTPSHQVTQMGQEVILRCVPISNHLYFYWYRQILGQKVEFLVSFYNNEISEKSEIFDDQFSVERPDGSNFTLKIRSTKLEDSAMYFCASILAGGYNEQFFGPGTRLTVL.

This clone has a single count. In the same sample, other DNA sequences code for this CDR3. This rearrangement joins TRBV28 to TRBJ2-7; no clear D gene. CDR3 length equals 11 residues. The germline V and J ends were trimmed by 2 bases and 5 bases, with 4 bases remaining between them. Germline assignment: CDR1 MDHEN and CDR2 SYDVKM. The CDR3 loop reads CASSLANEQYF. DNA for the CDR3: TGTGCCAGCAGTTTAGCCAACGAGCAGTACTTC.

This clone was seen only once. The gene calls are TRBV30 and TRBJ1-6; 7 nucleotides align to TRBD1. The junction had 6 bases not matched to a gene; V was cut back by 1 base and J by 3 bases. This CDR3 has 16 amino acids. Germline V gene lookup returns CDR1 GTSNPN and CDR2 SVGIG (reference sequence). Here the CDR3 reads CAWSETGYSYNSPLHF. The DNA of the CDR3 is TGTGCCTGGAGTGAGACAGGGTATAGCTATAATTCACCCCTCCACTTT.

The chain has TRBV14 and TRBJ2-7, with unresolved D. Germline V gene lookup returns CDR1 SGHDN and CDR2 FVKESK. The length of the CDR3 is 11 residues. The V gene lost 1 base and the J gene lost 9 bases, with 7 bases spanning the gap. Here the CDR3 reads CASSQVLLQYF. In DNA, the CDR3 is TGTGCCAGCAGCCAAGTCCTACTGCAGTACTTC.

The J gene is TRBJ2-7, the V gene TRBV30; D is unclear. Trimming took 1 base from V and 7 from J, leaving 11 bases between them. From germline, CDR1 is GTSNPN and CDR2 SVGIG (reference sequence). The CDR3 covers 12 residues. The CDR3 region is CAWSGYSTEQYF. In nucleotides, the CDR3 is TGTGCCTGGAGTGGGTACTCCACTGAGCAGTACTTC.

This chain connects TRBV10-3 to TRBJ2-5; D call uncertain. The length of the CDR3 is 14 residues. Deletions cut 4 bases from V and 5 bases from J, with 14 bases between. Germline V gene data show CDR1 as ENHRY and CDR2 as SYGVKD. In nucleotides, the CDR3 is TGTGCCATCAGTGTATATTCCGGTCGGGAGACCCAGTACTTC. It encodes CAISVYSGRETQYF.

V and J are TRBV5-1 and TRBJ2-3, with 9 bases lining up with TRBD2. This CDR3 spans 19 amino acids. Germline CDR1 reads SGHRS; CDR2 reads YFSETQ. V trimming: 4 bases; J trimming: 2 bases; junction bases outside the gene matches: 17. This CDR3 reads CASSVGLLSGSWITDTQYF. The DNA of the CDR3 is TGCGCCAGCAGCGTGGGGCTGCTTAGCGGGAGTTGGATCACAGATACGCAGTATTTT.

This chain connects TRBV5-8 to TRBJ1-5; 7 bases fit TRBD1. The trim removed 4 bases at V and 0 bases at J, leaving 4 bases unmatched. The CDR3 consists of 15 residues. CDR1 and CDR2 from the germline V gene are SGHTS and YDEGEE. The CDR3 is CASSMGQFSNQPQHF. The CDR3 nucleotides are TGTGCCAGCAGCATGGGACAGTTTAGCAATCAGCCCCAGCATTTT.

V and J are TRBV28 and TRBJ1-1, with TRBD1 as a possible D gene (6 bases). The germline V gene encodes CDR1 MDHEN and CDR2 SYDVKM. V lost 6 bases and J 5 bases, leaving 16 bases between the germline ends. The CDR3 has 14 amino acids. DNA of the CDR3: TGTGCCAGCAGGCTACCTCCGACAGGAACTGAAGCTTTCTTT. Translated, it gives CASRLPPTGTEAFF.

In its sample, this clone was seen once. This chain connects TRBV23-1 to TRBJ2-5; D unresolved. TRBV23-1 is an ORF; its function is uncertain. Between the trimmed V and J ends, which lost 4 bases and 8 bases, there was a span of 20 bases. The CDR3 has 15 residues. Here the CDR3 DNA reads TGCGCCAGCAGTCTAACATCTCAAATTCAGGCCACCCAGTACTTC. It encodes CASSLTSQIQATQYF.

J is TRBJ2-1 and V is TRBV5-1; tentative D call: TRBD2 (5 bases). The CDR3 length is 16 residues. V lost 0 bases to trimming and J lost 7 bases, with 17 bases between them. CDR1 is SGHRS, CDR2 YFSETQ, per germline. CDR3: CASSLGFQIGINEQFF. For the CDR3, the DNA is TGCGCCAGCAGCTTGGGGTTTCAAATCGGGATAAATGAGCAGTTCTTC. The whole variable domain, filled in from reference TRBV5-1 and TRBJ2-1, reads KAGVTQTPRYLIKTRGQQVTLSCSPISGHRSVSWYQQTPGQGLQFLFEYFSETQRNKGNFPGRFSGRQFSNSRSEMNVSTLELGDSALYLCASSLGFQIGINEQFFGPGTRLTVL.

To note about this clone: Other DNA sequences in the sample encode the same CDR3. This chain links TRBV29-1 with TRBJ2-5; D might be TRBD1 (5 bases). Trimming removed 2 bases from V and 5 bases from J, with 9 bases in between. This CDR3 comprises 12 residues. CDR1 is SQVTM, CDR2 ANQGSEA, per germline. CDR3: CSVERQGETQYF. The CDR3 region has the DNA TGCAGCGTTGAACGGCAGGGCGAGACCCAGTACTTC.

The rearrangement links TRBV11-2 to TRBJ1-3, with D perhaps matching TRBD1 (6 bases). Germline lookup yields CDR1 SGHAT and CDR2 FQNNGV. The germline V and J ends were trimmed by 5 bases and 0 bases, with 11 bases remaining between them. The CDR3 length is 15 residues. This CDR3 is CASSPVRGSGNTIYF. The CDR3 region has the DNA TGTGCCAGCAGCCCCGTCAGGGGCTCTGGAAACACCATATATTTT.

The chain recombines TRBV7-3 with TRBJ2-1; D gene unclear. The CDR3 is 16 residues long. Trimming left V 2 bases short and J 7 bases short, with 18 bases between. Per germline, CDR1 SGHTA and CDR2 FQGTGA. This CDR3 is CASSLLGASGWNEQFF. CDR3 nucleotides: TGTGCCAGCAGCTTACTCGGTGCATCGGGTTGGAATGAGCAGTTCTTC.

Written as DNA, the CDR3 is TGTGCCAGCAGTGAAAATAGCCCGGGGGGGACTGAAGCTTTCTTT. Translating gives CASSENSPGGTEAFF. V gene TRBV6-1 combines with J gene TRBJ1-1, with a tentative D call TRBD1 (5 bases). The V gene lost 2 bases and the J gene lost 5 bases, with 15 bases spanning the gap. Germline V gene data show CDR1 as MNHNS and CDR2 as SASEGT. The CDR3 totals 15 residues.

About this clone: Other DNA sequences in this specimen translate into the identical CDR3. This rearrangement joins TRBV2 to TRBJ2-6; D ambiguous. Trimming left V 5 bases short and J 1 base short, with 6 bases between. CDR3 length: 14 amino acids. Germline CDR1 and CDR2: SNHLY and FYNNEI. The CDR3 sequence is CASSPESGANVLTF. In DNA, the CDR3 is TGTGCCAGCAGTCCAGAGTCTGGGGCCAACGTCCTGACTTTC. The variable domain in full, completed from reference TRBV2 and TRBJ2-6, reads EPEVTQTPSHQVTQMGQEVILRCVPISNHLYFYWYRQILGQKVEFLVSFYNNEISEKSEIFDDQFSVERPDGSNFTLKIRSTKLEDSAMYFCASSPESGANVLTFGAGSRLTVL.

The chain couples TRBV6-1 to TRBJ1-2; possibly TRBD1 for D (5 bases). The V and J ends lost 4 bases and 6 bases respectively, with 15 bases between them. The CDR3 spans 14 residues. Germline V lookup: CDR1 MNHNS, CDR2 SASEGT. CDR3 region: CASSAPRDGDGYTF. The CDR3, as DNA: TGTGCCAGCAGTGCACCCCGGGACGGAGATGGCTACACCTTC.

This clone was recorded once. V and J are TRBV27 and TRBJ2-7; 7 bases line up with TRBD2. The CDR3 has 15 residues. Per germline, CDR1 MNHEY and CDR2 SMNVEV (reference sequence). With V trimmed by 4 bases and J by 3 bases, 9 bases remained unmatched. The CDR3 DNA follows: TGTGCCAGCAGTTACAAGCGGGAACCGTACTACGAGCAGTACTTC. This encodes CASSYKREPYYEQYF.

The V gene is TRBV15, the J gene TRBJ2-5, with D maybe TRBD1 (8 bases). V lost 7 bases and J 1 base, leaving 19 bases between the germline ends. Germline CDR1 LNHNV, CDR2 YYDKDF (reference sequence). The CDR3 length is 16 residues. The CDR3 protein is CATNFGQGGIQETQYF. DNA for the CDR3: TGTGCCACCAATTTCGGACAGGGAGGGATCCAAGAGACCCAGTACTTC. Variable domain in full (rest from reference TRBV15 and TRBJ2-5): DAMVIQNPRYQVTQFGKPVTLSCSQTLNHNVMYWYQQKSSQAPKLLFHYYDKDFNNEADTPDNFQSRRPNTSFCFLDIRSPGLGDTAMYLCATNFGQGGIQETQYFGPGTRLLVL.

The rearrangement links TRBV28 to TRBJ1-2; D unclear. The CDR3 spans 13 residues. Trimming removed 3 bases from V and 4 bases from J, with 9 bases in between. Per germline, CDR1 MDHEN and CDR2 SYDVKM. The CDR3 region has the DNA TGTGCCAGCAGTTTCCGGGCCTCCTATGGCTACACCTTC. It specifies CASSFRASYGYTF.